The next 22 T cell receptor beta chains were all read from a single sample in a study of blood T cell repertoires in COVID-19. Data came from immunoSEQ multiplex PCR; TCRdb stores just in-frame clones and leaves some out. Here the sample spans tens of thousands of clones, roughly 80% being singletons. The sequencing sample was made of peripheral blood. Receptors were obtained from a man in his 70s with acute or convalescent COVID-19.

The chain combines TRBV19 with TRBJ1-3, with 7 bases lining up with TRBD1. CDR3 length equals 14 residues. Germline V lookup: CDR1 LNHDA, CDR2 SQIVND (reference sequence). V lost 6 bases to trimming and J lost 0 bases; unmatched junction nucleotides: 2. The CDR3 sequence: CASSAGGSGNTIYF. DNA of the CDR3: TGTGCCAGTAGCGCAGGGGGCTCTGGAAACACCATATATTTT.

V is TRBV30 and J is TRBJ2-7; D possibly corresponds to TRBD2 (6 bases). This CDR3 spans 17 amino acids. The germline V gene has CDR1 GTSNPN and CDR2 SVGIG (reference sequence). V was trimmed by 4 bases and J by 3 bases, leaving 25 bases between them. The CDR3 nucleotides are TGTGCCTGGAAACCGGGGGACGGCCTGCTAGGGTACTACGAGCAGTACTTC. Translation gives CAWKPGDGLLGYYEQYF.

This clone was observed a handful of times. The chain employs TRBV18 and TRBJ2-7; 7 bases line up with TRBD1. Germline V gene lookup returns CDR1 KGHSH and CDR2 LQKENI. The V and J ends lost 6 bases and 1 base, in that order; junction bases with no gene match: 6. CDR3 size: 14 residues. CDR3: CASSQDRDSYEQYF. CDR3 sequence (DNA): TGTGCCAGCTCGCAAGACAGGGATTCCTACGAGCAGTACTTC.

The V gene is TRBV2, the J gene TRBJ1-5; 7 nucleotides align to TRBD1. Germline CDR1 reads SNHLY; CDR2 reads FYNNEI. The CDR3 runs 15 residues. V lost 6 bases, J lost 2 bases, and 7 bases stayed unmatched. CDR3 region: CASSGRGRRNQPQHF. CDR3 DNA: TGTGCCAGCAGCGGGAGGGGGCGGCGCAATCAGCCCCAGCATTTT.

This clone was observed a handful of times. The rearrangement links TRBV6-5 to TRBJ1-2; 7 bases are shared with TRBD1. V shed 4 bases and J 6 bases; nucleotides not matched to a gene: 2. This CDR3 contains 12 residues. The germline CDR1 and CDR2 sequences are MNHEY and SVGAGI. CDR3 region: CASSFTGDGYTF. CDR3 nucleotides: TGTGCCAGCAGTTTCACAGGGGATGGCTACACCTTC.

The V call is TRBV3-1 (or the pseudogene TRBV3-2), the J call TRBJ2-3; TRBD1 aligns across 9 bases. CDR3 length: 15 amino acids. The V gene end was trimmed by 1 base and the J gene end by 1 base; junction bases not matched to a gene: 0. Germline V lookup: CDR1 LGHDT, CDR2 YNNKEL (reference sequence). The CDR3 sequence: CASSQGTGGTDTQYF. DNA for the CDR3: TGTGCCAGCAGCCAAGGGACAGGGGGCACAGATACGCAGTATTTT.

CDR3 sequence: CASSRQELSDTQYF. CDR3 nucleotide sequence: TGTGCCAGCAGTAGACAGGAACTTTCAGATACGCAGTATTTT. V is TRBV27 and J is TRBJ2-3, with a tentative D call TRBD1 (6 bases). Per the germline V gene, CDR1 is MNHEY and CDR2 is SMNVEV (reference sequence). Between the trimmed V and J ends, which lost 5 bases and 4 bases, there was a span of 13 bases. This CDR3 comprises 14 residues.

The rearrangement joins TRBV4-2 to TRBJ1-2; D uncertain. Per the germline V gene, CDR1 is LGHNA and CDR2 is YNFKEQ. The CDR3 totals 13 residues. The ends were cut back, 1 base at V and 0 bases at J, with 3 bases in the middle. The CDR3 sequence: CASSQGANYGYTF. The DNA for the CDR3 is TGTGCCAGCAGCCAAGGAGCTAACTATGGCTACACCTTC.

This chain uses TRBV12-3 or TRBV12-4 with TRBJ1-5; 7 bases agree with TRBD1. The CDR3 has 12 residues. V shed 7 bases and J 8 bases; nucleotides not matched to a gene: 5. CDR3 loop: CASTQQGKPQHF. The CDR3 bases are TGTGCCAGCACTCAACAGGGGAAGCCCCAGCATTTT.

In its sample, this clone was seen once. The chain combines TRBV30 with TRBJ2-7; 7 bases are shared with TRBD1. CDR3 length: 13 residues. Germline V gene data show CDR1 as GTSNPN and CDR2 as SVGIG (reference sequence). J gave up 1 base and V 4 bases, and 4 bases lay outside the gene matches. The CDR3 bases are TGTGCCTGGACGACAGGGAATTCCTACGAGCAGTACTTC. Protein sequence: CAWTTGNSYEQYF.

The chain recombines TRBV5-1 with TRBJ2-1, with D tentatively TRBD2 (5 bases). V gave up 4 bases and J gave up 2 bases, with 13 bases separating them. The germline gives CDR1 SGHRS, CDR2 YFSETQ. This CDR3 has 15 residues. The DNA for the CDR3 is TGCGCCAGCAGCGTGGGCCCGGGGACCTACAATGAGCAGTTCTTC. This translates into CASSVGPGTYNEQFF.

The CDR3 spells CASSAPGQNTGELFF. The CDR3 DNA follows: TGCGCCAGCAGTGCACCGGGACAGAACACCGGGGAGCTGTTTTTT. This sequence joins TRBV4-1 and TRBJ2-2; D is possibly TRBD1 (6 bases). The length of the CDR3 is 15 residues. Germline lookup yields CDR1 MGHRA and CDR2 YSYEKL. V was cut by 6 bases and J by 1 base, with 12 bases left in between.

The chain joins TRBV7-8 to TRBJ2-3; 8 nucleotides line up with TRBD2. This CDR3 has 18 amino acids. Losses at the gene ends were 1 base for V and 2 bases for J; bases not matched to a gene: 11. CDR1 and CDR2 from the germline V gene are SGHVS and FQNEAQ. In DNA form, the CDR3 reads TGTGCCAGCAGCTTAGATTTAGCGGGGAGACCTTCCACAGATACGCAGTATTTT. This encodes CASSLDLAGRPSTDTQYF. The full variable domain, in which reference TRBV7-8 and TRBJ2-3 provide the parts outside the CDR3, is GAGVSQSPRYKVAKRGQDVALRCDPISGHVSLFWYQQALGQGPEFLTYFQNEAQLDKSGLPSDRFFAERPEGSVSTLKIQRTQQEDSAVYLCASSLDLAGRPSTDTQYFGPGTRLTVL.

Here the CDR3 DNA reads TGTGCCAGCAGTAACGGACTAGCGGGGAACACAGATACGCAGTATTTT. It codes for CASSNGLAGNTDTQYF. The chain combines TRBV28 with TRBJ2-3, with 12 nucleotides matching TRBD2. J was trimmed by 2 bases and V by 5 bases; bases with no gene match: 5. In germline, CDR1 is MDHEN, CDR2 SYDVKM. The CDR3 consists of 16 residues.

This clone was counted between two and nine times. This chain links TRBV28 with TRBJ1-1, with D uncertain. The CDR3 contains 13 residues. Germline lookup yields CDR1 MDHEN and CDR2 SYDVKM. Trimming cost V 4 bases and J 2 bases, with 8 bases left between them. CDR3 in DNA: TGTGCCAGCAGTTGGCCCTCAAACACTGAAGCTTTCTTT. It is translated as CASSWPSNTEAFF.

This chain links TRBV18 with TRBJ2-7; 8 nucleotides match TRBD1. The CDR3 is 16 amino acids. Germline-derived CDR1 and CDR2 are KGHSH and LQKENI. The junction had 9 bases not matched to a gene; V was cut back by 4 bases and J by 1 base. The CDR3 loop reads CASSLPDRAHSYEQYF. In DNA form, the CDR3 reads TGTGCCAGCTCACTCCCGGACAGGGCTCATTCCTACGAGCAGTACTTC.

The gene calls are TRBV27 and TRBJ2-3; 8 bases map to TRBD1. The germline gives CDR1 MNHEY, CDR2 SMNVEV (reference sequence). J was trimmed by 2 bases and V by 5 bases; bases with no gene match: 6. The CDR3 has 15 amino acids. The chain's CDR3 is CASSPRTGYTDTQYF. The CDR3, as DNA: TGTGCCAGCAGTCCCCGGACAGGGTACACAGATACGCAGTATTTT.

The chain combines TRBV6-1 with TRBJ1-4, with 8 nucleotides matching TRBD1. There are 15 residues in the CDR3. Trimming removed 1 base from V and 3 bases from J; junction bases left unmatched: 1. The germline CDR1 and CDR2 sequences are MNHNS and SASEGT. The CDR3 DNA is TGTGCCAGCAGTGAAGACAGGGGGTCTAATGAAAAACTGTTTTTT. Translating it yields CASSEDRGSNEKLFF.

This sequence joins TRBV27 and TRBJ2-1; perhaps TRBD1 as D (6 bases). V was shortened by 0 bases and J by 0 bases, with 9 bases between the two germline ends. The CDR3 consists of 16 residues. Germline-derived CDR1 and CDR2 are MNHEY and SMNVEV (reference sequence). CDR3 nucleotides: TGTGCCAGCAGTTTATCAAGGGGGAGCTCCTACAATGAGCAGTTCTTC. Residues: CASSLSRGSSYNEQFF.

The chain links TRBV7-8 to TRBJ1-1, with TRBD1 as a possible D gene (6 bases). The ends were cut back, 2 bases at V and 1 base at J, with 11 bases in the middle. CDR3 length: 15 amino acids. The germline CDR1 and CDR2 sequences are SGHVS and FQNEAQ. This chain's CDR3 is CASSLTGLGNTEAFF. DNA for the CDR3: TGTGCCAGCAGCTTAACAGGGTTGGGGAACACTGAAGCTTTCTTT.

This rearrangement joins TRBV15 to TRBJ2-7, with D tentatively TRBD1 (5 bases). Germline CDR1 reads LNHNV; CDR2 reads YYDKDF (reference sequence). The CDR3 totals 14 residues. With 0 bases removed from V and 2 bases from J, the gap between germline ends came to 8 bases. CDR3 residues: CATSRDDSTYEQYV. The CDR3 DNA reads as TGTGCCACCAGCAGAGATGACAGCACCTACGAGCAGTACGTC.

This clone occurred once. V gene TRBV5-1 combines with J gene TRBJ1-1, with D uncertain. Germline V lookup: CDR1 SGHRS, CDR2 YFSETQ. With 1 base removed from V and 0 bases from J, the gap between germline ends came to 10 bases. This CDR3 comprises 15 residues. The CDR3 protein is CASSLTYRMNTEAFF. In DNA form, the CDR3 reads TGCGCCAGCAGCTTGACCTACCGCATGAACACTGAAGCTTTCTTT.